The 2 T cell receptor beta chains reported below all come from one sample, sequenced in a study of shared clonotypes between healthy human individuals. Measured with immunoSEQ multiplex PCR; TCRdb has only the in-frame clones, and not every one. The repertoire holds 1.5 million to 1.9 million clones, nearly 99% seen once, with roughly 0.42% in the top ten. Input material: naive CD4+ T cells sorted from blood. Subset: CD45RA+ positively selected. Receptors were obtained from a man aged 25-45 years in good health.

This chain joins TRBV5-6 and TRBJ2-7, with D maybe TRBD2 (5 bases). The length of the CDR3 is 16 residues. V was clipped by 1 base and J by 0 bases, with 14 bases between them. In germline, CDR1 is SGHDT, CDR2 YYEEEE. The CDR3 is CASSLSPSGVSYEQYF. The CDR3 region has the DNA TGTGCCAGCAGCTTGTCTCCCTCCGGGGTCTCCTACGAGCAGTACTTC.

The J gene is TRBJ2-5, the V gene TRBV19; 7 positions agree with TRBD2. The CDR3 has 16 residues. With V trimmed by 2 bases and J by 1 base, 7 bases remained unmatched. Per the germline V gene, CDR1 is LNHDA and CDR2 is SQIVND (reference sequence). The CDR3 region has the DNA TGTGCCAGTAGTATACCCTCGGGCGGGAGCCAAGAGACCCAGTACTTC. Its translation is CASSIPSGGSQETQYF.